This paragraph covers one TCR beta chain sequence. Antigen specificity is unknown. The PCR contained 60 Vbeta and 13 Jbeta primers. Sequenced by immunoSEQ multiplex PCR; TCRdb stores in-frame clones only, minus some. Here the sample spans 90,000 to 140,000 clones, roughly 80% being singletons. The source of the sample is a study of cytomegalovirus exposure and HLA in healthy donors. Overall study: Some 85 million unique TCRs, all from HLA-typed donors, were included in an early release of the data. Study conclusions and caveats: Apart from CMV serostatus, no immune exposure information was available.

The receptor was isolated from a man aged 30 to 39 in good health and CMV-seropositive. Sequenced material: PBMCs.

The CDR3 spells CASSDSERGASTDTQYF. CDR3 DNA sequence: TGTGCCAGCAGTGACTCGGAGCGGGGGGCGAGCACAGATACGCAGTATTTT. The chain is built from TRBV6-4 and TRBJ2-3, with 9 positions matching TRBD2. V was pared by 0 bases and J by 0 bases, with 4 bases of the junction left unmatched. This CDR3 is 17 amino acids long. CDR1 and CDR2 (germline): MRHNA, SNTAGT.